What follows describes a single TCR beta chain. Per the study methods: Reference gene primer amplification yielded estimated nucleated cell counts. Produced via immunoSEQ multiplex PCR; TCRdb's table is partial and in-frame only. Clone size and the V and J calls come from that table; the DNA yielded D and trimming. The sample lists a few hundred thousand clones, roughly 85% occurring once. This sample is drawn from a study of blood T cell repertoires in COVID-19. Study-level background: Acute-phase and convalescent COVID-19 samples originated in the United States, Italy and Spain. The cDNA or gDNA used as material had been derived from T cells, B-cell-depleted T cells, or PBMCs.

This CDR3 is built from 15 residues. Per germline, CDR1 LNHDA and CDR2 SQIVND (reference sequence). The V end lost 5 bases, the J end lost 3 bases, and 17 bases lay between the germline ends. The sequence was collected from a woman younger than 30 with acute or convalescent COVID-19. The J gene is TRBJ2-7, the V gene TRBV19, with a tentative D call TRBD1 (5 bases). Sequenced sample: peripheral blood. The CDR3 spells CASSPRAGLVYEQYF. The CDR3, as DNA: TGTGCCAGTAGTCCTCGCGCAGGGCTTGTCTACGAGCAGTACTTC.